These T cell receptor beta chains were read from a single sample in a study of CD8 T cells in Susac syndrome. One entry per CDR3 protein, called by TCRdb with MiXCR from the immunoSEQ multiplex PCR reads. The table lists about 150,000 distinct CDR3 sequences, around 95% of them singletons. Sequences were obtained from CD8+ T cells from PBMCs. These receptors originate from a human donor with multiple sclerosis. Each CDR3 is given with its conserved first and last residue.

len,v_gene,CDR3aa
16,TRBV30,CAWRGPHLSSGNTIYF
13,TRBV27,CASSLSSDYEQYF
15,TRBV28,CASSLSGGWSGELFF
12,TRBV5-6,CASSLWSSEAFF
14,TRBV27,CASSLAGRLVEAFF
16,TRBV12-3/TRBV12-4,CASSSVPSGGAYEQFF
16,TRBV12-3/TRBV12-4,CASRDESGKAKNIQYF
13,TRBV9,CAGKVSSSYEQYF
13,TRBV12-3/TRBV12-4,CASSEGTGDECTF
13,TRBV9,CASSDGTGYEQYF
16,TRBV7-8,CASSLDPTGLNEKLFF
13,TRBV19,CASSMIGQETQYF
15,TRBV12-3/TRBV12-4,CASSSETEYNSPLHF
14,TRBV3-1,CASSELATNEKLFF
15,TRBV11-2,CASSSYLAGGETQYF
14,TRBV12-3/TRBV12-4,CASSLSVSNTEAFF
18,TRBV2,CASSEMGQGDSEIYGYTF
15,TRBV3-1,CASSPEARSTDTQYF
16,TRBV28,CASSFLRDRNIYEQYF
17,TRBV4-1,CASSQEEPGQGNDEQYF
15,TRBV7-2,CASSLRDRVDQPQHF
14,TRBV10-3,CAISDGVGGYEQYF
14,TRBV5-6,CASSYRDRVEKLFF
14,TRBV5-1,CASSIDGGTDTQYF
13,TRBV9,CASSDPQRMTQYF
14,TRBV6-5,CASNTRGGDEKLFF
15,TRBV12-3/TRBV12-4,CASNGRDREYNEQFF
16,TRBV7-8,CASSPLTGATNYGYTF
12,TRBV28,CASSHTNQPQHF
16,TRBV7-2,CASSSTATAGEDGYTF
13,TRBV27,CASSLTPGQPQHF
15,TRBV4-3,CASSQDGVSNQPQHF
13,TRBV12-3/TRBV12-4,CASSPTGGQPQHF
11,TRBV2,CASGGGYEQYF
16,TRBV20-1,CSAGAGGISYNSPLHF
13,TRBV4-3,CASSQEGQYEQYF
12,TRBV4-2,CASSQDAGEQYF
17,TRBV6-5,CASSFSGTSVRTGELFF
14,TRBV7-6,CASSSQTGANEQFF
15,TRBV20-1,CSAREPGQASYGYTF
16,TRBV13,CASSPSRGRGTDTQYF
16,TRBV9,CASSPRVPGAADTQYF
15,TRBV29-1,CSVFGSRHSSYEQYF
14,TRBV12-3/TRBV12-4,CASSFVGGNQPQHF
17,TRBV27,CASSFIWSGGRLSEQYF
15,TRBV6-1,CASSSVGQTQETQYF
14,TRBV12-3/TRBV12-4,CASIPLALGIEQYF
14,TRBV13,CASRAWGASYEQYF
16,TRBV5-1,CASSLAVGAGDREQYF
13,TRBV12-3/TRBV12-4,CASSGDSNQPQHF
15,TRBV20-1,CSATAPAGGPDTQYF
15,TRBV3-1,CASSVDGLSGNTIYF
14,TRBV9,CASSSGGSGDTQYF
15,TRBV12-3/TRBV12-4,CASSLGGRGGNGYTF
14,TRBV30,CAWSPGQGGDGYTF